Below, 22 T cell receptor beta chains from the same sample are listed, as sequenced in a study of Ad26.COV2.S vaccination and SARS-CoV-2 variants (dated by TCRdb to about 2021). This specimen's treatment or condition label, interpreted: about 20 received Ad26.COV2.S at low or high dose, single or two shots; several received placebo; per-sample allocation not given. For vaccine and placebo recipients, the sequenced repertoires came from samples collected on day 63 after the first injection. Library preparation used the immunoSEQ multiplex PCR assay. TCRdb took over this immuneACCESS table, retaining in-frame rearrangements with V and J assigned. Such tables are incomplete; in checked studies, under half of the missing clones stem from an unresolved V gene, and the remainder is unexplained. A total of some 420,000 clones appear in this sample, roughly 88% of them only once. Around 3.6% of the sample rests with the top ten.

Sequencing used peripheral blood, obtained in a trial of Ad26.COV2.S vaccine versus placebo. Receptors originate from a person aged 18-60 years who received the Ad26.COV2.S COVID-19 vaccine or a placebo.

This chain uses TRBV23-1 with TRBJ1-3, with 9 bases identical to TRBD1. TRBV23-1 is an ORF; its function is uncertain. There are 18 residues in the CDR3. V was clipped by 2 bases and J by 1 base; unmatched bases: 9. The CDR3 DNA sequence: TGCGCCAGCAGTCAAGACGAGGGACAGGGCAAATCTGGAAACACCATATATTTT. This gives the protein CASSQDEGQGKSGNTIYF.

The V and J genes are TRBV4-3 and TRBJ2-3; D uncertain. V shed 2 bases and J shed 4 bases, with 19 bases lying between them. Germline V gene data show CDR1 as LGHNA and CDR2 as YSLEER. The CDR3 is made up of 17 amino acids. DNA for the CDR3: TGCGCCAGCAGCCAAAGCCAACTGGATGGTTATCCAGATACGCAGTATTTT. This gives the protein CASSQSQLDGYPDTQYF.

The V and J genes are TRBV2 and TRBJ2-7; D remains ambiguous. Germline-derived CDR1 and CDR2 are SNHLY and FYNNEI. The CDR3 extends over 14 amino acids. Trimming cost V 7 bases and J 3 bases, with 16 bases left between them. CDR3 bases: TGTGCCAGCAAGACTTTGACGGACCACTACGAGCAGTACTTC. Translated: CASKTLTDHYEQYF.

The rearrangement uses TRBV30 and TRBJ1-1; D uncertain. The V gene lost 5 bases and the J gene lost 5 bases, with 12 bases spanning the gap. CDR1 is GTSNPN and CDR2 is SVGIG in the germline V gene (reference sequence). The CDR3 runs to 12 residues. Written as DNA, the CDR3 is TGTGCCTGGTCCCTCTTCGGTACTGAAGCTTTCTTT. Translated: CAWSLFGTEAFF.

The chain couples TRBV6-4 to TRBJ2-1, with 12 bases identical to TRBD2. This CDR3 is 19 amino acids long. Germline assignment: CDR1 MRHNA and CDR2 SNTAGT. Trimming removed 2 bases from V and 1 base from J; junction bases left unmatched: 9. CDR3 sequence: CASSDLPTSGGSSYNEQFF. In nucleotides, the CDR3 is TGTGCCAGCAGTGACCTACCGACTAGCGGGGGCTCATCCTACAATGAGCAGTTCTTC.

This clone showed up just a few times. The chain couples TRBV18 to TRBJ2-6; maybe TRBD1 (5 bases). V was trimmed by 3 bases and J by 3 bases, leaving 15 bases between them. The CDR3 has 17 amino acids. Germline assignment: CDR1 KGHSH and CDR2 LQKENI. This CDR3 reads CASSPGQGNGGANVLTF. CDR3 sequence (DNA): TGTGCCAGCTCACCTGGCCAGGGCAATGGTGGGGCCAACGTCCTGACTTTC. Together with reference TRBV18 and TRBJ2-6, the CDR3 gives the full variable domain: NAGVMQNPRHLVRRRGQEARLRCSPMKGHSHVYWYRQLPEEGLKFMVYLQKENIIDESGMPKERFSAEFPKEGPSILRIQQVVRGDSAAYFCASSPGQGNGGANVLTFGAGSRLTVL.

The J gene is TRBJ2-7, the V gene TRBV28; D may be TRBD1 (6 bases). The CDR3 spans 14 residues. Germline lookup yields CDR1 MDHEN and CDR2 SYDVKM. Trimming pared 1 base from V and 2 bases from J, leaving 9 bases between. Here the CDR3 DNA reads TGTGCCAGCAGTTTATATACAGGGCCCTACGAGCAGTACTTC. As protein: CASSLYTGPYEQYF.

The rearrangement joins TRBV5-1 to TRBJ2-5; TRBD1 matches at 10 bases. The CDR3 totals 15 residues. V lost 5 bases, J lost 1 base, and 5 bases stayed unmatched. Germline V CDR1 and CDR2: SGHRS, YFSETQ. This CDR3 is CASRTGTGAQETQYF. The CDR3 DNA follows: TGCGCCAGCAGGACCGGGACAGGGGCCCAAGAGACCCAGTACTTC. The complete variable domain, with remaining parts taken from reference TRBV5-1 and TRBJ2-5, reads KAGVTQTPRYLIKTRGQQVTLSCSPISGHRSVSWYQQTPGQGLQFLFEYFSETQRNKGNFPGRFSGRQFSNSRSEMNVSTLELGDSALYLCASRTGTGAQETQYFGPGTRLLVL.

The V call is TRBV6-5, the J call TRBJ2-7; 8 bases fit TRBD1. CDR3 length: 15 amino acids. Germline CDR1 is MNHEY and CDR2 is SVGAGI. V trimming: 2 bases; J trimming: 2 bases; junction bases outside the gene matches: 5. This CDR3 is CASSYGQGRAYEQYF. The CDR3 nucleotides read TGTGCCAGCAGTTACGGACAGGGTCGGGCCTACGAGCAGTACTTC.

J is TRBJ1-6 and V is TRBV5-6; the D gene is possibly TRBD1 (5 bases). The length of the CDR3 is 12 residues. Trimming stripped 4 bases from V and 14 bases from J, with 13 bases between. Germline values: CDR1 SGHDT, CDR2 YYEEEE. The CDR3, as DNA: TGTGCCAGCAGCGGGGCCAGGCGGGCCCTCCACTTT. It codes for CASSGARRALHF.

The rearrangement joins TRBV28 to TRBJ2-1; 9 bases map to TRBD1. V trimming: 5 bases; J trimming: 8 bases; junction bases outside the gene matches: 10. This CDR3 spans 15 amino acids. CDR1 MDHEN and CDR2 SYDVKM come from the germline V gene. The CDR3 DNA is TGTGCCAGCAGTCCTCGGGGACAGGGAAGGTATGAGCAGTTCTTC. This gives the protein CASSPRGQGRYEQFF.

The chain combines TRBV5-6 with TRBJ2-2, with D hard to call. The CDR3 length is 12 residues. V lost 4 bases and J lost 9, with 10 bases in between. CDR1 is SGHDT and CDR2 is YYEEEE in the germline V gene. The CDR3 DNA sequence: TGTGCCAGCAGCGTGACGCCTCGGGAGCTGTTTTTT. Protein product: CASSVTPRELFF.

The genes are TRBV6-2 or TRBV6-3 and TRBJ2-3; D gene unclear. Germline CDR1 is MNHEY and CDR2 is SVGEGT. V lost 2 bases and J 6 bases, leaving 12 bases between the germline ends. There are 14 residues in the CDR3. CDR3 in amino acids: CASSYPEPPDTQYF. The DNA for the CDR3 is TGTGCCAGCAGTTACCCCGAACCACCGGATACGCAGTATTTT.

The gene calls are TRBV7-6 and TRBJ1-4; D remains ambiguous. Trimming removed 2 bases at V and 4 bases at J, with 11 bases between. The CDR3 totals 15 residues. Looked up from germline, CDR1 is SGHVS and CDR2 is FNYEAQ. CDR3 in amino acids: CASSLSKGFNEKLFF. The CDR3 nucleotides read TGTGCCAGCAGCTTATCAAAAGGGTTTAATGAAAAACTGTTTTTT. Based on the CDR3 plus reference TRBV7-6 and TRBJ1-4, the full variable domain is GAGVSQSPRYKVTKRGQDVALRCDPISGHVSLYWYRQALGQGPEFLTYFNYEAQQDKSGLPNDRFSAERPEGSISTLTIQRTEQRDSAMYRCASSLSKGFNEKLFFGSGTQLSVL.

This chain uses TRBV7-9 with TRBJ1-5; D uncertain. CDR3 size: 16 residues. Germline CDR1 and CDR2: SEHNR and FQNEAQ (reference sequence). The V and J ends lost 4 bases and 0 bases respectively, with 13 bases between them. This CDR3 is CASSSSYSYSNQPQHF. CDR3 bases: TGTGCCAGCAGCTCTTCATACAGTTATAGCAATCAGCCCCAGCATTTT. Drawing the rest from reference TRBV7-9 and TRBJ1-5, the complete variable domain is DTGVSQNPRHKITKRGQNVTFRCDPISEHNRLYWYRQTLGQGPEFLTYFQNEAQLEKSRLLSDRFSAERPKGSFSTLEIQRTEQGDSAMYLCASSSSYSYSNQPQHFGDGTRLSIL.

This chain connects TRBV29-1 to TRBJ2-4; TRBD1 agrees at 7 bases. V dropped 0 bases and J dropped 6; count of bases not matched to a gene: 8. This CDR3 is 15 amino acids long. Germline V gene data show CDR1 as SQVTM and CDR2 as ANQGSEA. The CDR3, as DNA: TGCAGCGTTGAAGATCCCCGACAGGGTATAAACATTCAGTACTTC. This encodes CSVEDPRQGINIQYF.

This chain links TRBV18 with TRBJ2-5; 7 nucleotides line up with TRBD1. The CDR3 has 16 amino acids. Unmatched junction bases numbered 11, after V lost 6 bases and J lost 1 base. In germline, CDR1 is KGHSH, CDR2 LQKENI. The CDR3 here is CASSEETGSLQETQYF. CDR3 in DNA: TGTGCCAGCTCGGAAGAGACAGGGAGTCTCCAAGAGACCCAGTACTTC.

The table lists this clone with a count of one. The genes are TRBV7-6 and TRBJ1-1, with D tentatively TRBD1 (5 bases). The CDR3 has 14 residues. V was pared by 4 bases and J by 0 bases, with 9 bases between. The V gene's germline CDR1 is SGHVS and CDR2 FNYEAQ. CDR3 coding DNA: TGTGCCAGCAGCTCCCAGACAGTGAACACTGAAGCTTTCTTT. Its protein product is CASSSQTVNTEAFF. The full variable domain, in which reference TRBV7-6 and TRBJ1-1 provide the parts outside the CDR3, is GAGVSQSPRYKVTKRGQDVALRCDPISGHVSLYWYRQALGQGPEFLTYFNYEAQQDKSGLPNDRFSAERPEGSISTLTIQRTEQRDSAMYRCASSSQTVNTEAFFGQGTRLTVV.

V and J are TRBV10-3 and TRBJ2-5; 8 bases are a match to TRBD2. The CDR3 has 17 residues. V shed 6 bases and J 5 bases; nucleotides not matched to a gene: 17. CDR1 is ENHRY and CDR2 is SYGVKD in the germline V gene. Here the CDR3 DNA reads TGTGCCATCAGCCTCGAGGGGCGGGGGGACCCCCAGGAGACCCAGTACTTC. This translates into CAISLEGRGDPQETQYF.

The V and J genes are TRBV6-6 and TRBJ1-6; maybe TRBD1 (5 bases). Trimming cost V 9 bases and J 12 bases, with 15 bases left between them. Germline V CDR1 and CDR2: MNHNY, SVGAGI (reference sequence). This CDR3 has 12 residues. CDR3: CASGGARGPLHF. CDR3 DNA: TGTGCCAGTGGCGGGGCCCGTGGACCCCTCCACTTT.

The J gene is TRBJ1-6, the V gene TRBV5-4, with D uncertain. CDR3 length: 15 amino acids. CDR1 and CDR2 (germline): SGHNT, YYREEE (reference sequence). Trimming pared 0 bases from V and 12 bases from J, leaving 16 bases between. The CDR3 is CASSLATDGPKPLHF. The CDR3 nucleotides read TGTGCCAGCAGCTTGGCCACGGACGGGCCCAAACCCCTCCACTTT.

The chain recombines TRBV5-1 with TRBJ2-1; unclear D gene. The V end was cut by 0 bases, the J end by 6 bases, with 10 bases between. CDR1 and CDR2 from the germline V gene are SGHRS and YFSETQ. CDR3 size: 14 residues. Written as DNA, the CDR3 is TGCGCCAGCAGCTTGGCCCTACAAGGCAATGAGCAGTTCTTC. Translating it yields CASSLALQGNEQFF. The full variable domain, rest sourced from reference TRBV5-1 and TRBJ2-1, is KAGVTQTPRYLIKTRGQQVTLSCSPISGHRSVSWYQQTPGQGLQFLFEYFSETQRNKGNFPGRFSGRQFSNSRSEMNVSTLELGDSALYLCASSLALQGNEQFFGPGTRLTVL.